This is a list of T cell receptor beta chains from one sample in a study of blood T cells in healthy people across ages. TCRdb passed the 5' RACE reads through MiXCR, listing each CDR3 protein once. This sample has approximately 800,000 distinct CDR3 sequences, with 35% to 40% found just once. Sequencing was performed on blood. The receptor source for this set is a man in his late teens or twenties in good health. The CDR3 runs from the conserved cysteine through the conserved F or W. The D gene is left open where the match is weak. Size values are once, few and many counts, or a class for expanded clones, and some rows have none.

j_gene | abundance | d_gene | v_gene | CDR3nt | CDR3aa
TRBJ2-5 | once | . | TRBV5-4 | TGTGCCAGCAGCTTCCAGGGATCCGTGGAGACCCAGTACTTC | CASSFQGSVETQYF
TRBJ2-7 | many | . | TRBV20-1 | TGCAGTGCTAGCAGGAGCTACGAGCAGTACTTC | CSASRSYEQYF
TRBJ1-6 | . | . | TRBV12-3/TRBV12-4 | TGTGCCAGCAGTTTTAGCGATGCCCCCCTCCACTTT | CASSFSDAPLHF
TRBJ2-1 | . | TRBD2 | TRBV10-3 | TGTGCCATCAGTGAGGATAGCGGGGTTTACAATGAGCAGTTCTTC | CAISEDSGVYNEQFF
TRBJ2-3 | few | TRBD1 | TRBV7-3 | TGTGCCAGCAGCTTACGGACAGGGGGCTATGATACGCAGTATTTT | CASSLRTGGYDTQYF
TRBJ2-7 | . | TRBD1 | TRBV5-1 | TGCGCCAGCAGCTTGGGGACAGGGGGCTCCTACAATGAGCAGTACTTC | CASSLGTGGSYNEQYF
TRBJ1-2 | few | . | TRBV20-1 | TGCAGTGCTAAAGTTCGCAGCCATGGCTACACCTTC | CSAKVRSHGYTF
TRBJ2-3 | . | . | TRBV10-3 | TGTGCCATCAGTGAAGGGGCGGTCGCAGATACGCAGTACTTT | CAISEGAVADTQYF
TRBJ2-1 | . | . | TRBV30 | TGTGCCTTCAAAGAATCGCAGCGGAGCAATGAGCAGTTCTTC | CAFKESQRSNEQFF
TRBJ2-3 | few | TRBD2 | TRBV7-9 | TGTGCCAGCAGCTCAACTAGCGGGGCGCCAGATACGCAGTATTTT | CASSSTSGAPDTQYF
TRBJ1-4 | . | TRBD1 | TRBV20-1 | TGCAGTGCTCTTACAGGGGGAGTTAATGAAAAACTGTTTTTT | CSALTGGVNEKLFF
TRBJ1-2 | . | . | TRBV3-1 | TGTGCCAGCAGCCTCCGTCCGGGGGGCTACACCTTC | CASSLRPGGYTF
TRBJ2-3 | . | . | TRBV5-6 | TGTGCCAGCAGCCCGTCCGGGGCGAGATTTACAGATACGCAGTATTTT | CASSPSGARFTDTQYF
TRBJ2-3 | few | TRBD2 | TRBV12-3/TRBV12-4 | TGTGCCAGCAGTTTCCCTAGCGGGGGGGCTCGAGATACGCAGTATTTT | CASSFPSGGARDTQYF
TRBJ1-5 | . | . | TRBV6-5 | TGTGCCAGCAGTTACGGCAATAGCAATCAGCCCCAGCATTTT | CASSYGNSNQPQHF
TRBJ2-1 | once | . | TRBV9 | TGTGCCAGCAACGTAGGGAATGAGCAGTTCTTC | CASNVGNEQFF
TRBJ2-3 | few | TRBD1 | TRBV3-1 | TGTGCCAGCAGCCAGGGGACAGTGGATACGCAGTATTTT | CASSQGTVDTQYF
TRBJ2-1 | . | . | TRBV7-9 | TGTGCCAGCAGCTTTTGGTCAGGCAATGAGCAGTTCTTC | CASSFWSGNEQFF
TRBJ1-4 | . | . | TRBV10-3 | TGTGCCGCCCGGGAAGGGAATGGGGAAAAACTGTTTTTT | CAAREGNGEKLFF
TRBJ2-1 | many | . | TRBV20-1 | TGCAGTGCTAGAAGGGGGACTCTCAACAATGAGCAGTTCTTC | CSARRGTLNNEQFF
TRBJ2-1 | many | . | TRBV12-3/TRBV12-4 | TGTGCCAGCAGAGGGTGGCCTGCCTCCAATGAGCAGTTCTTC | CASRGWPASNEQFF
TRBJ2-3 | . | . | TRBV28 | TGTGCCAGCATCACGACGGGCCGAGATACGCAGTATTTT | CASITTGRDTQYF
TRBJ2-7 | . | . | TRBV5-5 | TGTGCCAGCAGCTATTACAGGGGAGGCTACAATGAGCAGTACTTC | CASSYYRGGYNEQYF
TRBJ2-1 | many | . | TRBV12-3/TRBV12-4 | TGTGCCAGCATTAAAGGGGCAGGGGGGGTCAATGAGCAGTTCTTC | CASIKGAGGVNEQFF
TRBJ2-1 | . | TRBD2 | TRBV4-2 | TGTGCCAGCAGCCAAGATGGGACTAGCGGGAGCGTTTACAATGAGCAGTTCTTC | CASSQDGTSGSVYNEQFF
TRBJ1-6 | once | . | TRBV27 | TGTGCCAGCAGCCCAGGGTGTCCCTATAATTCACCCCTCCACTTT | CASSPGCPYNSPLHF
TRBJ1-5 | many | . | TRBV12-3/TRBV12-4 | TGTGCCAGCACTCCGGGACCGGGCAATCAGCCCCAGCATTTT | CASTPGPGNQPQHF
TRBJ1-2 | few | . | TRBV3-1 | TGTGCCAGCAGCCAAGATGCGGAGGGCTACACCTTC | CASSQDAEGYTF
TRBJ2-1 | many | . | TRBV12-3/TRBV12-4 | TGTGCCAGCACTACCCGCGAAGGGGAAAGCTACAATGAGCAGTTCTTC | CASTTREGESYNEQFF
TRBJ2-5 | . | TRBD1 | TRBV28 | TGTGCCAGCAGTCTTGCCAGGGGGCGCAAAGAGACCCAGTACTTC | CASSLARGRKETQYF
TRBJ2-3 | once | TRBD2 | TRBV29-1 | TGCAGCGCAGATGGTATCGTAGCGGGTAGTCGCACTGTAGATACGCAGTATTTT | CSADGIVAGSRTVDTQYF
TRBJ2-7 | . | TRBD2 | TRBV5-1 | TGCGCCAGCAGCCCTCGGACTAGCGGGGGGCCCTCCTACAATGAGCAGTACTTC | CASSPRTSGGPSYNEQYF
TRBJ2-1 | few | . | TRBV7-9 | TGTGCCAGCAGCAAAACGGGGAGTGAGCAGTTCTTC | CASSKTGSEQFF
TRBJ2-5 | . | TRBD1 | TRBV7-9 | TGTGCCAGCAGCTCGGACAGGGAGGACAATGAGCAGTACTTC | CASSSDREDNEQYF
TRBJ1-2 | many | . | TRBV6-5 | TGTGCCAGCAGTTACTCGGCTGACTATGGCTACACCTTC | CASSYSADYGYTF
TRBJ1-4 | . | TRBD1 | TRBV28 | TGTGCCAGCAGTATCGGGACAGTCAATGAAAAACTGTTTTTT | CASSIGTVNEKLFF
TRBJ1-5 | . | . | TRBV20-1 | TGCAGTGCTAGGAACAGGGAGGAGGGTAGCAATCAGCCCCAGCATTTT | CSARNREEGSNQPQHF
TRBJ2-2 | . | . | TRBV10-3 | TGTGCCATGGGGTCCAACACCGGGGAGCTGTTTTTT | CAMGSNTGELFF
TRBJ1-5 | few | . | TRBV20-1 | TGCAGTGCTAGTCCCCAGTCGGCGGGCAATCAGCCCCAGCATTTT | CSASPQSAGNQPQHF
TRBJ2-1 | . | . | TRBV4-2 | TGTGCTAGCAGCCAAGGGGGGGGGGGCGTGAATGAGCAGTTCTTC | CASSQGGGGVNEQFF
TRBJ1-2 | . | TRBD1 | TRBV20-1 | TGCAGTGCTAGTGGGACAGGGCTCCCTAACTATGGCTACACCTTC | CSASGTGLPNYGYTF
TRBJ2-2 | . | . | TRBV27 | TGTGCCAGCAGTTTATCTGGCCGGGGGGCCGCCGGGGAGCTGTTTTTT | CASSLSGRGAAGELFF
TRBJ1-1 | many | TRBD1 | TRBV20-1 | TGCAGGGGGGACAGGGGGAACACTGAAGCTTTCTTT | CRGDRGNTEAFF